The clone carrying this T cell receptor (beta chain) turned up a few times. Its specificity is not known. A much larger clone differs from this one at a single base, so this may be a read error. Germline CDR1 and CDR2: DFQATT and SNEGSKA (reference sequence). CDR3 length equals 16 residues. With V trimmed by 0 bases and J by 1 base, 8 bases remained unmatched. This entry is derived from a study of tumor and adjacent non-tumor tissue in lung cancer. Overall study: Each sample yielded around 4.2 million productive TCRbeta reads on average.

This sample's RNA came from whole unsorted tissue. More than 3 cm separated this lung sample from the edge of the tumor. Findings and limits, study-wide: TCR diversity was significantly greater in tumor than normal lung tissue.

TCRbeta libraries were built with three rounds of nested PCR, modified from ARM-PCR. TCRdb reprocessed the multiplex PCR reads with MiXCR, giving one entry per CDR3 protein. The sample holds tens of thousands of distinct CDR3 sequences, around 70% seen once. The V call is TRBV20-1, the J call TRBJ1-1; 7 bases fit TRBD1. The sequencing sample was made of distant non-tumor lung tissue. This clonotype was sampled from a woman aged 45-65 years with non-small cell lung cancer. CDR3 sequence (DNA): TGCAGTGCTAGAGATCCCATGACAGGGACGAACACTGAAGCTTTCTTT. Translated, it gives CSARDPMTGTNTEAFF.